This TCR beta chain was sequenced during a study of shared clonotypes between healthy human individuals. Study background: There were three CD4 naive, three CD4 memory, two CD8 naive and one CD8 memory plates per donor.

This clone occurred once. Terminally differentiated effector memory CD45RA+ cells were excluded by CCR7 positive selection of CD45RO-negative cells. Participating donors were healthy, HIV-negative adults free of recent acute infections or vaccinations. Trimming removed 2 bases at V and 3 bases at J, with 11 bases between. CDR1 is KGHSH, CDR2 LQKENI, per germline. The CDR3 is 14 residues long. Only in-frame clones appear in the TCRdb table, and some are missing; sequencing was by immunoSEQ multiplex PCR. The table includes hundreds of thousands of clones, around 96% detected once. J is TRBJ2-7 and V is TRBV18; D uncertain. Sequenced: naive CD8+ T cells sorted from blood. This clonotype originated in a woman in her twenties or thirties in good health. Written as DNA, the CDR3 is TGTGCCAGCTCACCATTTAGGACCAACTACGAGCAGTACTTC. Protein product: CASSPFRTNYEQYF.